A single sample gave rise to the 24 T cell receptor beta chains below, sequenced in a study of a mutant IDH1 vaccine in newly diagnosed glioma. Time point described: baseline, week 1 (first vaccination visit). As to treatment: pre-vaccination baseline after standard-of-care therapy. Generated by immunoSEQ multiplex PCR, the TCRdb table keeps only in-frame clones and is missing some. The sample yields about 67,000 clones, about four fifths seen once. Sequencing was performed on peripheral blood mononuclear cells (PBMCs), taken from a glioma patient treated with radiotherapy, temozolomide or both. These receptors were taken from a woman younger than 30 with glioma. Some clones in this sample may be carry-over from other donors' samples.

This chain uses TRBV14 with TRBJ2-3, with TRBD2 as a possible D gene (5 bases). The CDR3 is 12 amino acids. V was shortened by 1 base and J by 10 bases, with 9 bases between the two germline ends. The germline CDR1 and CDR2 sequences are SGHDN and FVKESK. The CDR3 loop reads CASSQGYGAQYF. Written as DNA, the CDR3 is TGTGCCAGCAGCCAAGGCTACGGGGCGCAGTATTTT.

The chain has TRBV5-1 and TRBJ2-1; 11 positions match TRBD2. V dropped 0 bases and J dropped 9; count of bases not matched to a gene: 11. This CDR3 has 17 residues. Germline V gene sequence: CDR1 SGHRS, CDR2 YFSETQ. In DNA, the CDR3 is TGCGCCAGCAGCTTGGCGGGACTAGCGGCCCCTTCGGGTGAGCAGTTCTTC. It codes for CASSLAGLAAPSGEQFF.

CDR3 amino acids: CASSFSGGTDTQYF. The CDR3 DNA follows: TGTGCCAGCAGCTTTAGCGGGGGCACAGATACGCAGTATTTT. The chain recombines TRBV5-8 with TRBJ2-3; 8 bases match TRBD2. The CDR3 consists of 14 residues. The germline CDR1 and CDR2 sequences are SGHTS and YDEGEE. The trim removed 2 bases at V and 1 base at J, leaving 0 bases unmatched.

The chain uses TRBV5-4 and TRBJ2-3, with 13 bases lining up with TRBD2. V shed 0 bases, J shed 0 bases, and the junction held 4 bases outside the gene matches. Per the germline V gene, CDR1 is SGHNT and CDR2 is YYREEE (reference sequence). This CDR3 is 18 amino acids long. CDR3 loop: CASSLGGLAGVSTDTQYF. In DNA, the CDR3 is TGTGCCAGCAGCTTGGGAGGACTAGCGGGAGTAAGCACAGATACGCAGTATTTT.

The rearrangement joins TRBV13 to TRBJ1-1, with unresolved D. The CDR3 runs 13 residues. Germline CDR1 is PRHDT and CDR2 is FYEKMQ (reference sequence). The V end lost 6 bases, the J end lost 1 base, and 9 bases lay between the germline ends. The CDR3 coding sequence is TGTGCCAGCAGTTGGATGGGGAACACTGAAGCTTTCTTT. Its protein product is CASSWMGNTEAFF.

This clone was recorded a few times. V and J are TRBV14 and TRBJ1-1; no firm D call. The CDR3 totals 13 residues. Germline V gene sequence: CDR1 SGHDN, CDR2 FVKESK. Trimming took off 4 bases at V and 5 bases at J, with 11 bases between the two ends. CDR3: CASSLTRRTEAFF. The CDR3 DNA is TGTGCCAGCAGCCTGACCCGAAGGACTGAAGCTTTCTTT.

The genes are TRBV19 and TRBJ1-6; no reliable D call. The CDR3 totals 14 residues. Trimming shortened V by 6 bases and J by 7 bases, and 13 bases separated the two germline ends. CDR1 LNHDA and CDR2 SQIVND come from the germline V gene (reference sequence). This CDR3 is CASRYDSGNSPLHF. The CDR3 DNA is TGTGCCAGTAGATACGATTCGGGGAATTCACCCCTCCACTTT.

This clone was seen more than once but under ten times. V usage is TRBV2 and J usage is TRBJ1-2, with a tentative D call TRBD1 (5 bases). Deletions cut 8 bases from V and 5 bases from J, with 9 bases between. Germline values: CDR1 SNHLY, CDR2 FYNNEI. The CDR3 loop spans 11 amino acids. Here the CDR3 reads CASLGTYGYTF. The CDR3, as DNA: TGTGCCAGCTTAGGGACTTATGGCTACACCTTC.

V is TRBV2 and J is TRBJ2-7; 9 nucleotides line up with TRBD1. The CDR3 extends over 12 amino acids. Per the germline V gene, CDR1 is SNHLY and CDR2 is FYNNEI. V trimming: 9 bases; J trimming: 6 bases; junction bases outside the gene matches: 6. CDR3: CASHGQGFEQYF. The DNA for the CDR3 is TGTGCCAGTCACGGACAGGGGTTCGAGCAGTACTTC.

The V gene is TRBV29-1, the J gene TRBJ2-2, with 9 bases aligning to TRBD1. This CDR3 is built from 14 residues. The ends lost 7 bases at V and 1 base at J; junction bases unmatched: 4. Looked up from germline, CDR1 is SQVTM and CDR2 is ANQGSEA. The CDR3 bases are TGCAGCGGAACAGGGGGCCTGAACACCGGGGAGCTGTTTTTT. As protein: CSGTGGLNTGELFF.

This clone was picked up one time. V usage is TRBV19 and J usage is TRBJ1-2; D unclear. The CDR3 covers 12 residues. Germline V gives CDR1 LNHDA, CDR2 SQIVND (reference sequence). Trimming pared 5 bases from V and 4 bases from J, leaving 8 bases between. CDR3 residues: CASSWSTYGYTF. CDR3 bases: TGTGCCAGTAGTTGGAGCACCTATGGCTACACCTTC.

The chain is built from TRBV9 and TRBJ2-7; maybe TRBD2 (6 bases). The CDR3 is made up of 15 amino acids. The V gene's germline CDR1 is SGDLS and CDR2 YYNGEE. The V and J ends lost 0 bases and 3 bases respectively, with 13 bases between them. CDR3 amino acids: CASSVGVLGGYEQYF. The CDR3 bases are TGTGCCAGCAGCGTAGGAGTTTTGGGGGGCTACGAGCAGTACTTC.

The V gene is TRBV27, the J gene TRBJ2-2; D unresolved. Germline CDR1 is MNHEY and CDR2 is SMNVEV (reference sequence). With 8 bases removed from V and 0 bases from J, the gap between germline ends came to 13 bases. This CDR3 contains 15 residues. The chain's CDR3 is CASQDGPPNTGELFF. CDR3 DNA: TGTGCCAGCCAGGACGGACCACCGAACACCGGGGAGCTGTTTTTT.

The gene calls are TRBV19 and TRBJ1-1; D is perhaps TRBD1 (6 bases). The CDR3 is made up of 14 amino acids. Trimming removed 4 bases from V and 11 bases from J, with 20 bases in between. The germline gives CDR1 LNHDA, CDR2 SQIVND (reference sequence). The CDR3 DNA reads TGTGCCAGTAGTACGAAGCCTCAGGGGAGCGAGGCTTTCTTT. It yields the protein CASSTKPQGSEAFF.

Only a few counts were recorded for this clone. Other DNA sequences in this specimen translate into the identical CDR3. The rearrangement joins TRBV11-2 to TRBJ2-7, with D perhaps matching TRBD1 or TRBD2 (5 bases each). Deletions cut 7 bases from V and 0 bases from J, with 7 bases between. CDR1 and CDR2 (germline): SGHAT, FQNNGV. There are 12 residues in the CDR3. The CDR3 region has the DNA TGTGCCAGCAAGAGGGGCTCCTACGAGCAGTACTTC. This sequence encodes CASKRGSYEQYF.

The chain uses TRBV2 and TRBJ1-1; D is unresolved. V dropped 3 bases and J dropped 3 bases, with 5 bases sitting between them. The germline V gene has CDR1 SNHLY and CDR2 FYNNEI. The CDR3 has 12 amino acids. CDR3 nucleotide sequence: TGTGCCAGCAGTGATCCCGACACTGAAGCTTTCTTT. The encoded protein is CASSDPDTEAFF. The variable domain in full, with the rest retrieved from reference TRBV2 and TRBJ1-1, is EPEVTQTPSHQVTQMGQEVILRCVPISNHLYFYWYRQILGQKVEFLVSFYNNEISEKSEIFDDQFSVERPDGSNFTLKIRSTKLEDSAMYFCASSDPDTEAFFGQGTRLTVV.

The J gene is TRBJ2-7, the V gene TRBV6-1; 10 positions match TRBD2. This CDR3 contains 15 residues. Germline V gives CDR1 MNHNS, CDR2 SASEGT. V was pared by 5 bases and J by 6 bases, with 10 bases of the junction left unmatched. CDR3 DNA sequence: TGTGCCAGCAGTAGGCGACTAGCGGGTGAGAGCGAGCAGTACTTC. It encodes CASSRRLAGESEQYF.

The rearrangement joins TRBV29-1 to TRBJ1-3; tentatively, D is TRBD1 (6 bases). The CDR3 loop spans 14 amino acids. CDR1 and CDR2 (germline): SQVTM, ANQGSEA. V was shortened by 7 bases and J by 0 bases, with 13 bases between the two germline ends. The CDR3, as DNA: TGCAGCGCAAGACAGGAGTACTCTGGAAACACCATATATTTT. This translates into CSARQEYSGNTIYF.

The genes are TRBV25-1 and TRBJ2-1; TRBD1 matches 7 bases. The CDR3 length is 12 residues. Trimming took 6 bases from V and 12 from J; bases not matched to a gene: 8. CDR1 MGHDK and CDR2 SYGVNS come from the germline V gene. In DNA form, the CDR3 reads TGTGCCAGCAGCGCCAACAGGGGAGTGCAGTTCTTC. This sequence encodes CASSANRGVQFF.

The CDR3 region has the DNA TGTGCCAGTCAGGCCACACAGAGAGGGGACACTGAAGCTTTCTTT. Residues: CASQATQRGDTEAFF. The chain employs TRBV27 and TRBJ1-1, with D possibly TRBD1 on 5 matching bases. CDR3 length: 15 residues. V lost 9 bases, J lost 3 bases, and 20 bases lay in between. CDR1 is MNHEY and CDR2 is SMNVEV in the germline V gene (reference sequence).

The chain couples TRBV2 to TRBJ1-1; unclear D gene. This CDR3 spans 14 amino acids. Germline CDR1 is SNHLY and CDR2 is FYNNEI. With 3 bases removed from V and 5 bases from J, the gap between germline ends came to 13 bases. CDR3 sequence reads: CASSDLKWGTEAFF. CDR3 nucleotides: TGTGCCAGCAGTGACCTCAAGTGGGGAACTGAAGCTTTCTTT.

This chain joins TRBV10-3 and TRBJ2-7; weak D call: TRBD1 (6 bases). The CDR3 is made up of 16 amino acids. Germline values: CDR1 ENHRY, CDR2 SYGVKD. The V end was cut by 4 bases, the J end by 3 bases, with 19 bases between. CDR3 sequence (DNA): TGTGCCATCAGTGGACTCACCGGGACATCTCGCTACGAGCAGTACTTC. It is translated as CAISGLTGTSRYEQYF.

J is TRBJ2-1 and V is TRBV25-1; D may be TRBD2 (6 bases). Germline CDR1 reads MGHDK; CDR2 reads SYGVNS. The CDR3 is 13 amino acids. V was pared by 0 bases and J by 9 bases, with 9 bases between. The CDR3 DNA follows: TGTGCCAGCAGTGAATACGGGGGAATTGAGCAGTTCTTC. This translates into CASSEYGGIEQFF.

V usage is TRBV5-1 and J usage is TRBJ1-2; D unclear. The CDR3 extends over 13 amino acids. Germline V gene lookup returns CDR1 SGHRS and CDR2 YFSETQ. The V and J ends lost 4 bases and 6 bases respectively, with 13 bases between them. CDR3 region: CASSRENLDGYTF. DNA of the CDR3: TGCGCCAGCAGCCGGGAAAACCTGGATGGCTACACCTTC.